These 27 T cell receptor beta chains were sequenced from one sample in a study of beta chain features in type 1 diabetes. What was sequenced were expressed TCRB transcripts, since all of the isolated RNA had been reverse transcribed. The assay was immunoSEQ multiplex PCR, and TCRdb's table has in-frame clones only and misses some. The data contain about 150,000 clones, approximately 9% of them singletons. Sequencing used central memory CD4+ T cells from blood. These receptors came from a woman aged 18-29 years in good health.

This chain joins TRBV7-2 and TRBJ2-1, with TRBD1 matching over 8 bases. J was trimmed by 10 bases and V by 6 bases; bases with no gene match: 8. Germline lookup yields CDR1 SGHTA and CDR2 FQGNSA. The CDR3 spans 13 residues. The CDR3 spells CASSKRTGPEQFF. The CDR3 DNA is TGTGCCAGCAGTAAACGGACAGGGCCGGAGCAGTTCTTC.

This clone was observed once. The V and J genes are TRBV6-5 and TRBJ1-2; TRBD1 is a possible D gene (5 bases). The CDR3 spans 13 residues. Per the germline V gene, CDR1 is MNHEY and CDR2 is SVGAGI. Between the trimmed V and J ends, which lost 7 bases and 4 bases, there was a span of 13 bases. CDR3 in DNA: TGTGCCAGCATCCCCGACAGTAGCTATGGCTACACCTTC. It yields the protein CASIPDSSYGYTF.

The chain couples TRBV6-1 to TRBJ1-5, with TRBD1 as a possible D gene (5 bases). Deletions cut 2 bases from V and 0 bases from J, with 14 bases between. Germline assignment: CDR1 MNHNS and CDR2 SASEGT. This CDR3 has 17 residues. CDR3 loop: CASSELLGANSNQPQHF. The CDR3 nucleotides read TGTGCCAGCAGTGAATTATTAGGGGCGAATAGCAATCAGCCCCAGCATTTT.

CDR3 loop: CASSPPSARDSGGYTF. In DNA, the CDR3 is TGTGCCAGCTCACCACCGTCAGCGCGGGATAGTGGTGGCTACACCTTC. This rearrangement joins TRBV18 to TRBJ1-2; D not certain. With 0 bases removed from V and 7 bases from J, the gap between germline ends came to 18 bases. This CDR3 is built from 16 residues. Per the germline V gene, CDR1 is KGHSH and CDR2 is LQKENI. Full variable domain (outside the CDR3, taken from reference TRBV18 and TRBJ1-2): NAGVMQNPRHLVRRRGQEARLRCSPMKGHSHVYWYRQLPEEGLKFMVYLQKENIIDESGMPKERFSAEFPKEGPSILRIQQVVRGDSAAYFCASSPPSARDSGGYTFGSGTRLTVV.

This clone turned up a few times. The chain carries TRBV6-1 and TRBJ1-4, with D uncertain. From germline, CDR1 is MNHNS and CDR2 SASEGT. CDR3 size: 14 residues. Between the trimmed V and J ends, which lost 6 bases and 1 base, there was a span of 9 bases. This CDR3 reads CASRRELTNEKLFF. The CDR3, as DNA: TGTGCCAGCAGGAGGGAGTTAACTAATGAAAAACTGTTTTTT.

The rearrangement joins TRBV6-5 to TRBJ2-7; TRBD2 matches at 12 bases. J lost 7 bases, V lost 6 bases, and 7 bases had no gene match. CDR3 size: 14 residues. Germline CDR1 and CDR2: MNHEY and SVGAGI. CDR3 in DNA: TGTGCCAGCAGGGGGGGACTAGCGGGTCGAGAGCAGTACTTC. Translation gives CASRGGLAGREQYF.

The gene calls are TRBV2 and TRBJ2-5; the D is unclear. Germline V gene data show CDR1 as SNHLY and CDR2 as FYNNEI. The CDR3 consists of 12 residues. V was clipped by 4 bases and J by 2 bases, with 5 bases between them. The CDR3 is CASSAIQETQYF. CDR3 bases: TGTGCCAGCAGTGCTATACAAGAGACCCAGTACTTC.

In its sample, this clone was seen a few times. The chain carries TRBV9 and TRBJ2-1; D not resolved. V lost 0 bases and J lost 0, with 10 bases in between. CDR3 size: 16 residues. Germline CDR1 and CDR2: SGDLS and YYNGEE. CDR3 region: CASSVDGWSSYNEQFF. The CDR3 DNA reads TGTGCCAGCAGCGTAGATGGTTGGAGCTCCTACAATGAGCAGTTCTTC.

This clone was found a few times. The DNA of the CDR3 is TGTGCCAGCTCACAGGAGGGAGGTCAGCCCCAGCATTTT. Translated, it gives CASSQEGGQPQHF. The genes are TRBV18 and TRBJ1-5, with unresolved D. There are 13 residues in the CDR3. From germline, CDR1 is KGHSH and CDR2 LQKENI. Between the trimmed V and J ends, which lost 4 bases and 6 bases, there was a span of 10 bases.

This clone was seen a few times. The chain is built from TRBV18 and TRBJ1-2; no firm D call. The germline V and J ends were trimmed by 0 bases and 8 bases, with 13 bases remaining between them. CDR1 KGHSH and CDR2 LQKENI come from the germline V gene. The CDR3 is made up of 14 amino acids. The DNA of the CDR3 is TGTGCCAGCTCACCACCCGAAGGTTTGCGGGGCTACACCTTC. This gives the protein CASSPPEGLRGYTF.

The CDR3 DNA reads TGTGCCTGGAGGGGCAGGGGGACTCGGAATAATGAAAAACTGTTTTTT. It codes for CAWRGRGTRNNEKLFF. The J gene is TRBJ1-4, the V gene TRBV30, with 7 bases aligning to TRBD1. This CDR3 contains 16 residues. Germline CDR1 is GTSNPN and CDR2 is SVGIG (reference sequence). J gave up 4 bases and V 3 bases, and 11 bases lay outside the gene matches.

The chain couples TRBV11-2 to TRBJ1-1, with a weak D call TRBD1 (5 bases). The CDR3 contains 18 residues. Germline loops: CDR1 SGHAT, CDR2 FQNNGV. The ends were cut back, 5 bases at V and 0 bases at J, with 22 bases in the middle. CDR3 sequence (DNA): TGTGCCAGCAGCCCCGCGGTGGGCAAGGGGAGGTTGAACACTGAAGCTTTCTTT. Translating gives CASSPAVGKGRLNTEAFF.

This clone was counted between two and nine times. The chain uses TRBV7-2 and TRBJ2-3; weak D call: TRBD2 (6 bases). The germline gives CDR1 SGHTA, CDR2 FQGNSA. V shed 5 bases and J shed 4 bases, with 19 bases lying between them. The CDR3 runs to 16 residues. In nucleotides, the CDR3 is TGTGCCAGCAGCCCCCCCCGGCGGGGACCGTCAGATACGCAGTATTTT. Protein sequence: CASSPPRRGPSDTQYF.

The chain has TRBV5-5 and TRBJ2-7; TRBD1 agrees at 9 bases. With V trimmed by 2 bases and J by 2 bases, 2 bases remained unmatched. This CDR3 has 14 amino acids. In germline, CDR1 is SGHKS, CDR2 YYEKEE (reference sequence). The DNA of the CDR3 is TGTGCCAGCAGCTTAACAGGGGGCGCCTACGAGCAGTACTTC. Residues: CASSLTGGAYEQYF.

This rearrangement joins TRBV7-2 to TRBJ2-2; weak D call: TRBD2 (5 bases). This CDR3 comprises 15 residues. CDR1 is SGHTA, CDR2 FQGNSA, per germline. Trimming stripped 5 bases from V and 6 bases from J, with 16 bases between. CDR3 bases: TGTGCCAGCAGCACGCGGGCTAGTGAGTCCGGGGAGCTGTTTTTT. Its protein is CASSTRASESGELFF.

This clone appeared a few times. The chain links TRBV28 to TRBJ2-1; the match to TRBD2 covers 8 bases. Germline loops: CDR1 MDHEN, CDR2 SYDVKM. The V gene end was trimmed by 4 bases and the J gene end by 10 bases; junction bases not matched to a gene: 18. The CDR3 has 17 amino acids. The CDR3 sequence is CASSSLAGATSEWEQFF. As DNA, the CDR3 is TGTGCCAGCAGTTCGCTAGCGGGCGCCACGTCAGAGTGGGAGCAGTTCTTC.

The J gene is TRBJ2-7, the V gene TRBV6-1, with D unclear. V was clipped by 9 bases and J by 3 bases, with 12 bases between them. CDR1 is MNHNS and CDR2 is SASEGT in the germline V gene. The CDR3 is 12 amino acids. The CDR3 reads CASRSQRYEQYF. CDR3 bases: TGTGCCAGTCGCTCCCAGCGCTACGAGCAGTACTTC.

This chain links TRBV30 with TRBJ2-3; 8 nucleotides align to TRBD2. Germline V lookup: CDR1 GTSNPN, CDR2 SVGIG (reference sequence). The ends lost 4 bases at V and 5 bases at J; junction bases unmatched: 2. The CDR3 has 12 amino acids. CDR3 amino acids: CAWKAGGDTQYF. In nucleotides, the CDR3 is TGTGCCTGGAAGGCGGGGGGAGATACGCAGTATTTT.

This clone was seen a handful of times. The chain is built from TRBV10-3 and TRBJ1-2; D is uncertain. The CDR3 runs 15 residues. Germline CDR1 reads ENHRY; CDR2 reads SYGVKD. Trimming removed 0 bases at V and 3 bases at J, with 11 bases between. For the CDR3, the DNA is TGTGCCATCAGTGAGTCAGTTATGGCAGACTATGGCTACACCTTC. This sequence encodes CAISESVMADYGYTF.

The rearrangement links TRBV9 to TRBJ2-4; D is perhaps TRBD1 (5 bases). Germline V gene data show CDR1 as SGDLS and CDR2 as YYNGEE. This CDR3 spans 15 amino acids. V lost 4 bases, J lost 4 bases, and 15 bases lay in between. The CDR3 DNA reads as TGTGCCAGCAGCACGCAGGGAAGTGGAAAAAACATTCAGTACTTC. Translating it yields CASSTQGSGKNIQYF.

V usage is TRBV11-3 and J usage is TRBJ1-1; tentative D call: TRBD1 (5 bases). V was clipped by 6 bases and J by 4 bases, with 12 bases between them. The germline V gene has CDR1 SGHNT and CDR2 YENEEA. CDR3 length: 13 amino acids. CDR3 residues: CASRRDRGTEAFF. The DNA for the CDR3 is TGTGCCAGCAGACGCGACAGAGGCACTGAAGCTTTCTTT.

This clone was detected ten times or more. This rearrangement joins TRBV2 to TRBJ1-1, with D possibly TRBD1 on 6 matching bases. This CDR3 contains 14 residues. Germline lookup yields CDR1 SNHLY and CDR2 FYNNEI. Trimming took 7 bases from V and 1 from J, leaving 13 bases between them. The chain's CDR3 is CASNQMGQNTEAFF. CDR3 nucleotide sequence: TGTGCCAGCAACCAGATGGGACAGAACACTGAAGCTTTCTTT. The whole variable domain, remainder taken from reference TRBV2 and TRBJ1-1, is EPEVTQTPSHQVTQMGQEVILRCVPISNHLYFYWYRQILGQKVEFLVSFYNNEISEKSEIFDDQFSVERPDGSNFTLKIRSTKLEDSAMYFCASNQMGQNTEAFFGQGTRLTVV.

On this clone: The junction and the germline gene differ at one end; a read error may be behind it. This chain uses TRBV27 with TRBJ2-1, with 14 bases fitting TRBD2. Germline V gene sequence: CDR1 MNHEY, CDR2 SMNVEV (reference sequence). This CDR3 contains 14 residues. CDR3 protein: CASSSPGLAGEAVF. DNA of the CDR3: TGTGCCAGCAGTTCACCGGGACTAGCGGGGGAGGCGGTCTTC.

About this clone: Other DNA sequences in this sample translate to the same CDR3. The chain has TRBV6-1 and TRBJ2-7; tentatively, D is TRBD1 (6 bases). V lost 4 bases and J 0 bases, leaving 10 bases between the germline ends. Germline assignment: CDR1 MNHNS and CDR2 SASEGT. The CDR3 runs to 14 residues. CDR3 sequence: CASSVRTDSYEQYF. In DNA, the CDR3 is TGTGCCAGCAGTGTAAGGACAGACTCCTACGAGCAGTACTTC.

The chain links TRBV27 to TRBJ2-2; a possible D gene is TRBD1 (6 bases). Looked up from germline, CDR1 is MNHEY and CDR2 is SMNVEV (reference sequence). Trimming pared 6 bases from V and 7 bases from J, leaving 18 bases between. The CDR3 extends over 15 amino acids. The CDR3 loop is CASSTSWSGVGELFF. CDR3 nucleotides: TGTGCCAGCAGCACATCTTGGTCAGGGGTCGGGGAGCTGTTTTTT.

V is TRBV4-3 and J is TRBJ2-5, with a possible D match to TRBD2 (7 bases). In germline, CDR1 is LGHNA, CDR2 YSLEER. This CDR3 contains 13 residues. Deletions cut 4 bases from V and 5 bases from J, with 11 bases between. In DNA, the CDR3 is TGCGCCAGCAGCCCGGGGGGCCCCGAGACCCAGTACTTC. Translated, it gives CASSPGGPETQYF.

This clone appeared a few times. The chain combines TRBV6-6 with TRBJ1-4, with D possibly TRBD1 on 6 matching bases. Germline values: CDR1 MNHNY, CDR2 SVGAGI (reference sequence). The CDR3 sequence is 14 residues long. The V end was cut by 5 bases, the J end by 3 bases, with 10 bases between. CDR3 DNA sequence: TGTGCCAGCAGTCCAGGGGATGCTAATGAAAAACTGTTTTTT. Translation gives CASSPGDANEKLFF.